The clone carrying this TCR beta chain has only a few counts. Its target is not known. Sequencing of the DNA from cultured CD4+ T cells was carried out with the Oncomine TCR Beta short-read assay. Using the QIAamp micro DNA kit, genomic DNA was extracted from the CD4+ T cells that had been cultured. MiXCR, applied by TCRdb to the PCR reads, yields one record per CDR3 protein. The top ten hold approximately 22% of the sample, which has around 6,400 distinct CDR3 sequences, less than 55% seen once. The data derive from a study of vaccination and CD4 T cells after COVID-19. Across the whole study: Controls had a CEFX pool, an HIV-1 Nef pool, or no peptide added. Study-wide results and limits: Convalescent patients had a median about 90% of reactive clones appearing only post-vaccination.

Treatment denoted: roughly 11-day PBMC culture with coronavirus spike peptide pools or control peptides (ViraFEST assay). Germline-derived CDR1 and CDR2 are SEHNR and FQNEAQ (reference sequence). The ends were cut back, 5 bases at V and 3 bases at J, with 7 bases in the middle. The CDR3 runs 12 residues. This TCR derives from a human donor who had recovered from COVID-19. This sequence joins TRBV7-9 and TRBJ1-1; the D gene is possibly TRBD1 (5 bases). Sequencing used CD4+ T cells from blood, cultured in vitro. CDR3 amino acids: CASSAGDTEAFF. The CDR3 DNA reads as TGTGCCAGCAGCGCGGGGGACACTGAAGCTTTCTTT.